A selection of T cell receptor beta chains follows, all from one sample in a study of cytomegalovirus exposure and HLA in healthy donors. The method was immunoSEQ multiplex PCR; TCRdb's version includes in-frame clones alone and lacks a portion of them. This table holds around 150,000 clones, 77% found once. The sample comprised PBMCs. The receptor source for this set is a man aged 45 to 65 in good health and CMV-seropositive. Both conserved end residues are part of each CDR3. Each record gives: V gene, clone size, D gene, J gene, CDR3 DNA, CDR3 protein. D genes are given only for firm matches. Rows may omit the clone size; those that give it use once, few, many or a size class.

>TRBV19|.|TRBD1|TRBJ1-6
TGTGCCAGTAGTATTGTAGACAGGGGGAATTCACCCCTCCACTTT
CASSIVDRGNSPLHF
>TRBV27|few|TRBD1|TRBJ2-7
TGTGCCAGCAGTATCACCGGGACAGGGCTCTACGAGCAGTACTTC
CASSITGTGLYEQYF
>TRBV28|.|.|TRBJ1-2
TGTGCCAGCAGCCCTAGACAGGTCTATGGCTACACCTTC
CASSPRQVYGYTF
>TRBV5-4|.|TRBD2|TRBJ2-1
TGTGCCAGCAGCCTACTAGCGGGGTCTCAGTTCTTC
CASSLLAGSQFF
>TRBV9|.|.|TRBJ2-7
TGTGCCAGCAGCGTAGGAAGGGGGATAGCCTACGAGCAGTACTTC
CASSVGRGIAYEQYF
>TRBV19|once|.|TRBJ2-5
TGTGCCAGTAAAGCCGGTGGAGGGACCCAGTACTTC
CASKAGGGTQYF
>TRBV11-3|.|.|TRBJ2-2
TGTGCCAGCAGCCTCAGCGGGAACACCGGGGAGCTGTTTTTT
CASSLSGNTGELFF
>TRBV4-3|few|TRBD1|TRBJ1-6
TGCGCCAGCAGCCCGGACAGGGGTAGGGTTTCACCCCTCCACTTT
CASSPDRGRVSPLHF
>TRBV29-1|few|.|TRBJ2-3
TGCAGCGTTGAACTGGGACGGAGGGGCACAGATACGCAGTATTTT
CSVELGRRGTDTQYF
>TRBV7-2|few|.|TRBJ1-2
TGTGCCAGCAGCTTAGCGAGGCGGGGGGCGCGTACTCTTGGTGGCTACACCTTC
CASSLARRGARTLGGYTF
>TRBV6-1|.|.|TRBJ1-2
TGTGCCAGCAGTGAACTAGGGGGCTATGGCTACACCTTC
CASSELGGYGYTF
>TRBV19|.|TRBD1|TRBJ1-2
TGTGCCAGTAGTATCCAGGGGGCCAGGAACTATGGCTACACCTTC
CASSIQGARNYGYTF
>TRBV11-2|.|TRBD2|TRBJ2-1
TGTGCCAGCAGCTTGAGGCTAGCGGGTTACAATGAGCAGTTCTTC
CASSLRLAGYNEQFF
>TRBV27|.|.|TRBJ2-2
TGTGCCAGCAGTTTTATATGGGGCCCGAACACCGGGGAGCTGTTTTTT
CASSFIWGPNTGELFF
>TRBV18|.|.|TRBJ1-5
TGTGCCAGCTCACCCCCGGGAAGGAGCAATCAGCCCCAGCATTTT
CASSPPGRSNQPQHF
>TRBV18|.|.|TRBJ2-7
TGTGCCAGCTCAAGGCTGTCCGGGAACGAGCAGTACTTC
CASSRLSGNEQYF
>TRBV4-1|.|.|TRBJ2-5
TGCGCCAGCAGCCAAGAATCCTTGTGGACCCAGTACTTC
CASSQESLWTQYF
>TRBV4-1|few|.|TRBJ1-4
TGCGCCAGCAGCAATTTCCGACAGGCTGCAACTAATGAAAAACTGTTTTTT
CASSNFRQAATNEKLFF
>TRBV5-6|.|.|TRBJ2-5
TGTGCCAGCAGCTTCGGGAGCCAAGAGACCCAGTACTTC
CASSFGSQETQYF
>TRBV7-3|.|.|TRBJ2-5
TGTGCCAGCAGCTTACAGGGGAATCAAGAGACCCAGTACTTC
CASSLQGNQETQYF
>TRBV5-7|.|TRBD1|TRBJ1-1
TGTGCCAGCAGTTTTCGACAGGGGGAGACTGAAGCTTTCTTT
CASSFRQGETEAFF
>TRBV6-5|.|TRBD2|TRBJ2-3
TGTGCCAGCAGTTACCGAGCGGGACTATCAGATACGCAGTATTTT
CASSYRAGLSDTQYF
>TRBV13|.|.|TRBJ2-3
TGTGCCAGCACCAGGACAGCTAACACAGATACGCAGTATTTT
CASTRTANTDTQYF
>TRBV7-9|once|.|TRBJ2-5
TGTGCCAGCAGCTTCAAGCGTGGGACATTCCAAGAGACCCAGTACTTC
CASSFKRGTFQETQYF
>TRBV19|once|TRBD1|TRBJ1-4
TGTGCCAGTAGTATCTCCGGGACAGGGGGTCCAACTAATGAAAAACTGTTTTTT
CASSISGTGGPTNEKLFF
>TRBV6-5|.|.|TRBJ2-5
TGTGCCAGCAGTTACTCGACTCAAGAGACCCAGTACTTC
CASSYSTQETQYF
>TRBV7-3|.|.|TRBJ2-1
TGTGCCAGCAGCTTAACGCCGAGGGAGCAGTTCTTC
CASSLTPREQFF
>TRBV28|.|.|TRBJ2-7
TGTGCCAGCAGTTTATCCGCAGGTACCTACGAGCAGTACTTC
CASSLSAGTYEQYF
>TRBV4-1|few|TRBD2|TRBJ2-5
TGCGCCAGCAGCCAAGTCGTGCGGGGGGGCCAGGAGACCCAGTACTTC
CASSQVVRGGQETQYF
>TRBV2|.|TRBD1|TRBJ2-2
TGTGCCAGCAGTGTGGGGACAGCCTTCACCGGGGAGCTGTTTTTT
CASSVGTAFTGELFF
>TRBV9|once|TRBD2|TRBJ2-2
TGTGCCAGCAGCGCGTACGGGACTAGCACCGGGGAGCTGTTTTTT
CASSAYGTSTGELFF
>TRBV5-1|.|.|TRBJ1-2
TGCGCCAGCAGCGGAGGGTGGGGTGGTTATGGCTACACCTTC
CASSGGWGGYGYTF
>TRBV5-1|.|TRBD2|TRBJ2-5
TGCGCCAGCAGCCCCCGGCTAGCGGAGAAGACCCAGTACTTC
CASSPRLAEKTQYF
>TRBV4-1|.|.|TRBJ1-1
TGCGCCAGCAGCCAAGAATGGCCCAATACTGAAGCTTTCTTT
CASSQEWPNTEAFF
>TRBV2|.|TRBD1|TRBJ1-3
TGTGCCAGCAGTGATGGGGACAGGGTAAATGGAAACACCATATATTTT
CASSDGDRVNGNTIYF
>TRBV30|.|TRBD2|TRBJ2-3
TGTGCCTGGAGTGTACTAGCGGGGCTCACAGATACGCAGTATTTT
CAWSVLAGLTDTQYF
>TRBV11-3|few|TRBD1|TRBJ2-2
TGTGCCAGCAGGGGACGGACAGGGGGCCCCGGGGAGCTGTTTTTT
CASRGRTGGPGELFF
>TRBV27|.|TRBD2|TRBJ2-3
TGTGCCAGCAGTGTCTCTAGCGGACCTTACACAGATACGCAGTATTTT
CASSVSSGPYTDTQYF
>TRBV25-1|.|.|TRBJ2-1
TGTGCCAGCAGTGACCAGGACTTCCACACACAGTTCTTC
CASSDQDFHTQFF
>TRBV5-1|.|TRBD1|TRBJ1-4
TGCGCCAGCAGCGTTACCGGGACAGGGTTTGAAAAACTGTTTTTT
CASSVTGTGFEKLFF
>TRBV10-1|.|.|TRBJ2-1
TGCGCCAGCAGTGCAAATAATGAGCAGTTCTTC
CASSANNEQFF
>TRBV7-2|.|TRBD2|TRBJ2-4
TGTGCCAGCAGCTTAGGGGGTCTAGCGGGGATCAAAAACATTCAGTACTTC
CASSLGGLAGIKNIQYF
>TRBV7-6|.|.|TRBJ2-5
TGTGCCAGCAGCGACCGACTAGAGGAGACCCAGTACTTC
CASSDRLEETQYF
>TRBV7-9|.|TRBD2|TRBJ2-1
TGTGCCAGCAGCTCCCCGGGGGGGGTAGCGGGGCCCAAAGGGGGTGAGCAGTTCTTC
CASSSPGGVAGPKGGEQFF
>TRBV7-2|.|.|TRBJ2-7
TGTGCCAGCAGCTTAGGACTCAACTACGAGCAGTACTTC
CASSLGLNYEQYF
>TRBV2|.|TRBD1|TRBJ1-2
TGTGCCAGTCTTCCGGGACAGGGGGCAGCTGGCTACACCTTC
CASLPGQGAAGYTF